Sequencing of this T cell receptor (beta chain) was carried out in a study of early stage breast cancer tumors. Study details: ER+/PR+/HER2- status applied to about 80% of the 16 invasive breast tumors.

This clone was observed a few times. Its antigen is unidentified. The V gene's germline CDR1 is SEHNR and CDR2 FQNEAQ (reference sequence). The CDR3 length is 13 residues. Between the trimmed V and J ends, which lost 5 bases and 4 bases, there was a span of 9 bases. Whole-study results and caveats: Comparing each tissue with blood distinguished tumor from normal in about 90% of the 16 patients.

The protocol was immunoSEQ multiplex PCR, while the TCRdb copy is restricted to in-frame clones and leaves out a portion. Altogether some 70,000 clones are present, more than 60% being singletons, with the ten largest covering roughly 3.2%. The chain links TRBV7-9 to TRBJ1-5; a weak D match, TRBD1 (5 bases). The clonotype comes from a person in their sixties with breast cancer. What was sequenced was blood. The CDR3 loop is CASSRDPNQPQHF. Here the CDR3 DNA reads TGTGCCAGCAGCCGGGACCCAAATCAGCCCCAGCATTTT.